This T cell receptor (beta chain) was sequenced in a study of OX40 agonist ivuxolimab in advanced cancers. Across the study: Partial responses were achieved by three patients: one hepatocellular carcinoma, two cutaneous melanoma. Study-wide findings and caveats: It was also the case that some nonresponders had low normalized T-cell clonal expansion.

A word on this clone: Its antigen is unknown.

The CDR3 has 14 residues. Germline CDR1 is SGHRS and CDR2 is YFSETQ. Losses at the gene ends were 4 bases for V and 0 bases for J; bases not matched to a gene: 3. The protocol was immunoSEQ multiplex PCR, while the TCRdb copy is restricted to in-frame clones and leaves out a portion. The sample consists of 60,000 to 80,000 clones, roughly 81% of them appearing once. The sequenced sample was CD4+ or CD8+ T cells sorted from blood, obtained in a trial of the OX40 agonist ivuxolimab. This sequence originates from an adult with an advanced solid tumor such as melanoma, head and neck, liver or kidney cancer. The chain carries TRBV5-1 and TRBJ1-2; 7 bases fit TRBD1. Here the CDR3 DNA reads TGCGCCAGCAGCGCGACAGGGTCTAACTATGGCTACACCTTC. Translation: CASSATGSNYGYTF.